These 30 T cell receptor beta chains were all obtained from the same sample, sequenced in a study of blood T cell repertoires in COVID-19. Assay used: immunoSEQ multiplex PCR; TCRdb lists only in-frame clones, some missing. Of approximately 130,000 clones detected, about 83% appear once; the ten largest clones hold less than 2.5%. Sequencing was done on a sample of peripheral blood. Source of these receptors: a woman aged 45-60 years with acute or convalescent COVID-19.

The chain joins TRBV6-2 or TRBV6-3 to TRBJ2-1; D gene ambiguous. Germline V gene lookup returns CDR1 MNHEY and CDR2 SVGEGT. The CDR3 consists of 18 residues. Trimming cost V 0 bases and J 0 bases, with 15 bases left between them. The CDR3 sequence is CASSYSPKLVSSYNEQFF. The CDR3 nucleotides are TGTGCCAGCAGTTACTCCCCTAAACTTGTGAGCTCCTACAATGAGCAGTTCTTC.

The rearrangement links TRBV3-1 (or the pseudogene TRBV3-2) to TRBJ2-7, with TRBD2 matching 15 bases. Trimming took 8 bases from V and 0 from J; bases not matched to a gene: 8. Per the germline V gene, CDR1 is LGHDT and CDR2 is YNNKEL (reference sequence). The CDR3 consists of 17 residues. This CDR3 is CASFGLAGGESSYEQYF. The CDR3 DNA follows: TGTGCCAGCTTTGGACTAGCGGGAGGGGAAAGCTCCTACGAGCAGTACTTC.

The chain recombines TRBV24-1 with TRBJ2-3, with TRBD1 matching 7 bases. Germline-derived CDR1 and CDR2 are KGHDR and SFDVKD. The CDR3 consists of 13 residues. V trimming: 4 bases; J trimming: 5 bases; junction bases outside the gene matches: 2. The CDR3 sequence: CATSDSGGDTQYF. CDR3 DNA: TGTGCCACCAGTGACTCAGGGGGAGATACGCAGTATTTT.

CDR3 in DNA: TGTGCCAGCAGCCGACCGGGACAGCCATCTGGAAACACCATATATTTT. This translates into CASSRPGQPSGNTIYF. The J gene is TRBJ1-3, the V gene TRBV14; TRBD1 aligns across 7 bases. V dropped 4 bases and J dropped 1; count of bases not matched to a gene: 7. Germline CDR1 SGHDN, CDR2 FVKESK. CDR3 length: 16 amino acids.

This clone has only one observation. The J gene is TRBJ1-2, the V gene TRBV6-5; no reliable D call. The CDR3 is made up of 14 amino acids. Germline CDR1 reads MNHEY; CDR2 reads SVGAGI. V lost 0 bases and J 0 bases, leaving 5 bases between the germline ends. Written as DNA, the CDR3 is TGTGCCAGCAGTTACTCTACAGCTAACTATGGCTACACCTTC. It yields the protein CASSYSTANYGYTF.

This sequence joins TRBV7-9 and TRBJ1-2; 7 nucleotides line up with TRBD1. In germline, CDR1 is SEHNR, CDR2 FQNEAQ (reference sequence). The CDR3 has 15 residues. V dropped 5 bases and J dropped 6; count of bases not matched to a gene: 12. CDR3 sequence reads: CASSPLPTGLDGYTF. The CDR3 coding sequence is TGTGCCAGCAGCCCCCTCCCGACAGGGCTCGATGGCTACACCTTC.

This rearrangement joins TRBV6-2 or TRBV6-3 to TRBJ2-7, with 7 bases identical to TRBD1. V gave up 4 bases and J gave up 3 bases; unmatched junction bases: 6. CDR3 size: 14 residues. Germline CDR1 is MNHEY and CDR2 is SVGEGT. CDR3 sequence reads: CASSFMGQNYEQYF. As DNA, the CDR3 is TGTGCCAGCAGTTTTATGGGACAGAACTACGAGCAGTACTTC.

This rearrangement joins TRBV12-1 to TRBJ1-3; TRBD1 is the table's D call and was not checked against the DNA. TRBV12-1 is assigned pseudogene status. The CDR3 consists of 14 residues. The CDR3 DNA sequence: TGTGCCAGCAGCTTTTGGACAGGGGGAAACACCATATATTTT. Amino acid sequence: CASSFWTGGNTIYF.

This clone was counted a few times. The genes are TRBV6-2 or TRBV6-3 and TRBJ1-5; 11 bases align to TRBD1. In germline, CDR1 is MNHEY, CDR2 SVGEGT. Germline trimming cut 4 bases from V and 2 bases from J; bases unmatched to any gene: 13. The CDR3 contains 19 residues. This chain's CDR3 is CASSSPPGQGVRGNQPQHF. Written as DNA, the CDR3 is TGTGCCAGCAGTTCGCCCCCGGGACAGGGGGTGAGGGGCAATCAGCCCCAGCATTTT.

V gene TRBV6-5 combines with J gene TRBJ1-1; the D gene is possibly TRBD1 (6 bases). CDR3 length: 15 residues. Germline V gives CDR1 MNHEY, CDR2 SVGAGI. V was shortened by 2 bases and J by 6 bases, with 16 bases between the two germline ends. The CDR3 sequence is CASSYEEGGTAEAFF. CDR3 sequence (DNA): TGTGCCAGCAGTTACGAGGAGGGGGGGACCGCTGAAGCTTTCTTT.

The CDR3 loop reads CASRVGRGMNTEAFF. The CDR3 nucleotides are TGTGCCAGCAGGGTGGGGAGGGGCATGAACACTGAAGCTTTCTTT. This sequence joins TRBV11-2 and TRBJ1-1, with D tentatively TRBD1 (5 bases). The CDR3 sequence is 15 residues long. The germline V gene encodes CDR1 SGHAT and CDR2 FQNNGV. V shed 6 bases and J shed 0 bases, with 14 bases lying between them.

The chain uses TRBV9 and TRBJ1-1, with TRBD1 identical over 12 bases. Losses at the gene ends were 3 bases for V and 0 bases for J; bases not matched to a gene: 6. CDR1 is SGDLS, CDR2 YYNGEE, per germline. CDR3 length: 17 amino acids. CDR3 loop: CASSARDRGPVNTEAFF. CDR3 nucleotide sequence: TGTGCCAGCAGCGCCCGGGACAGGGGGCCGGTGAACACTGAAGCTTTCTTT.

The chain links TRBV6-1 to TRBJ2-2; 11 bases map to TRBD2. Germline CDR1 MNHNS, CDR2 SASEGT. CDR3 length: 17 residues. V lost 2 bases and J lost 7; bases outside the gene matches: 9. The CDR3 here is CASSEILAGVVGGELFF. The CDR3 DNA follows: TGTGCCAGCAGTGAAATACTAGCGGGAGTGGTTGGCGGGGAGCTGTTTTTT.

This clone is a singleton in its sample. The V and J genes are TRBV1 and TRBJ2-3; the table's D call TRBD2 went unverified against the DNA. TRBV1 is labeled a pseudogene. The CDR3 extends over 17 amino acids. CDR3 amino acids: CTSSHFLGLAGVGTQYF. CDR3 bases: TGCACCAGCAGCCATTTTTTGGGGCTAGCGGGAGTAGGTACGCAGTATTTT.

This clone appeared a few times. The chain couples TRBV18 to TRBJ1-5, with TRBD1 matching over 8 bases. V lost 2 bases and J lost 6; bases outside the gene matches: 6. The CDR3 length is 15 residues. The germline gives CDR1 KGHSH, CDR2 LQKENI. CDR3: CASSPGQGGGQPQHF. The CDR3 DNA follows: TGTGCCAGCTCACCAGGACAGGGAGGCGGTCAGCCCCAGCATTTT.

The V gene is TRBV11-2, the J gene TRBJ1-1; the D is unclear. The CDR3 spans 14 residues. Trimming stripped 4 bases from V and 1 base from J, with 10 bases between. CDR1 is SGHAT, CDR2 FQNNGV, per germline. The CDR3: CASSSLEGNTEAFF. For the CDR3, the DNA is TGTGCCAGCAGCTCCCTGGAGGGGAACACTGAAGCTTTCTTT.

The chain employs TRBV5-1 and TRBJ2-3; 9 nucleotides agree with TRBD2. CDR3 length equals 13 residues. Germline CDR1 and CDR2: SGHRS and YFSETQ. V was pared by 4 bases and J by 8 bases, with 5 bases of the junction left unmatched. The CDR3 here is CASSPLSGSTQYF. CDR3 nucleotide sequence: TGCGCCAGCAGCCCCCTTAGCGGGAGTACGCAGTATTTT.

This clone was picked up a small number of times. V is TRBV18 and J is TRBJ1-6; 8 positions agree with TRBD1. CDR1 is KGHSH, CDR2 LQKENI, per germline. V lost 3 bases to trimming and J lost 13 bases; unmatched junction nucleotides: 8. The CDR3 runs 14 residues. The chain's CDR3 is CASSPGQAASPLHF. CDR3 DNA: TGTGCCAGCTCACCGGGACAGGCCGCGAGTCCCCTCCACTTT.

The genes are TRBV3-1 (or the pseudogene TRBV3-2) and TRBJ1-2, with TRBD1 identical over 11 bases. The J segment lost 7 bases and the V segment lost 4 bases, leaving 5 bases of the junction unmatched. The CDR3 runs 14 residues. Looked up from germline, CDR1 is LGHDT and CDR2 is YNNKEL (reference sequence). In DNA, the CDR3 is TGTGCCAGCAGCCCCGGGACAGGGGGTTTTGGCTACACCTTC. This gives the protein CASSPGTGGFGYTF.

The V and J genes are TRBV19 and TRBJ1-5; D might be TRBD1 (5 bases). The CDR3 totals 16 residues. CDR1 and CDR2 from the germline V gene are LNHDA and SQIVND (reference sequence). Trimming took off 3 bases at V and 7 bases at J, with 19 bases between the two ends. CDR3 sequence (DNA): TGTGCCAGTAGTATCTCCGCGGGGCATCCAGGGCAGCCCCAGCATTTT. This gives the protein CASSISAGHPGQPQHF.

CDR3 in DNA: TGCGCCAGCAGTGAAGGACTAGCGGGGGCTAAGCAGTTCTTC. This encodes CASSEGLAGAKQFF. The genes are TRBV10-2 and TRBJ2-1, with 13 bases lining up with TRBD2. The germline V gene has CDR1 WSHSY and CDR2 SAAADI. The V gene end was trimmed by 3 bases and the J gene end by 11 bases; junction bases not matched to a gene: 4. The CDR3 extends over 14 amino acids.

The chain joins TRBV12-3 or TRBV12-4 to TRBJ1-5; D perhaps matches TRBD1 (5 bases). This CDR3 is 13 amino acids long. Trimming cost V 2 bases and J 6 bases, with 8 bases left between them. The CDR3 nucleotides are TGTGCCAGCAGTTTAAGGGGAGGTCAGCCCCAGCATTTT. Protein product: CASSLRGGQPQHF.

The chain is built from TRBV7-9 and TRBJ1-1, with 8 positions matching TRBD1. The germline V gene has CDR1 SEHNR and CDR2 FQNEAQ (reference sequence). Trimming at V came to 2 bases and at J to 0 bases, leaving 2 bases not matched to a gene. The CDR3 sequence is 15 residues long. The CDR3 nucleotides are TGTGCCAGCAGCTTAAGGACAGGGATGAACACTGAAGCTTTCTTT. This gives the protein CASSLRTGMNTEAFF.

V is TRBV7-7 and J is TRBJ1-1; D gene ambiguous. The germline CDR1 and CDR2 sequences are SSHAT and FNYEAQ (reference sequence). This CDR3 is built from 13 residues. Trimming removed 5 bases from V and 5 bases from J, with 12 bases in between. CDR3 loop: CASSPDERTEAFF. In nucleotides, the CDR3 is TGTGCCAGCAGCCCGGACGAGCGGACTGAAGCTTTCTTT.

The CDR3 reads CASSRGELGYTF. CDR3 DNA: TGTGCCAGCAGCCGCGGGGAGCTTGGCTACACCTTC. The J gene is TRBJ1-2, the V gene TRBV7-8; no definite D call. The CDR3 covers 12 residues. Germline CDR1 reads SGHVS; CDR2 reads FQNEAQ. Trimming left V 5 bases short and J 7 bases short, with 11 bases between.

The V call is TRBV30, the J call TRBJ1-1; 8 bases align to TRBD1. The CDR3 contains 15 residues. Germline lookup yields CDR1 GTSNPN and CDR2 SVGIG (reference sequence). The trim removed 3 bases at V and 4 bases at J, leaving 10 bases unmatched. CDR3 residues: CAWSQRTGRVTEAFF. CDR3 DNA: TGTGCCTGGAGCCAGCGGACAGGGAGGGTCACTGAAGCTTTCTTT.

The chain couples TRBV19 to TRBJ1-5; TRBD1 matches 7 bases. Trimming removed 3 bases from V and 5 bases from J; junction bases left unmatched: 4. The CDR3 has 14 amino acids. Germline values: CDR1 LNHDA, CDR2 SQIVND (reference sequence). CDR3 nucleotides: TGTGCCAGTAGTATCGACAGGGAGGATCAGCCCCAGCATTTT. Its translation: CASSIDREDQPQHF.

The chain links TRBV4-1 to TRBJ1-5; D is perhaps TRBD1 (6 bases). Trimming stripped 1 base from V and 4 bases from J, with 14 bases between. The germline CDR1 and CDR2 sequences are MGHRA and YSYEKL. The CDR3 consists of 16 residues. CDR3: CASSQVFGGPNQPQHF. The CDR3, as DNA: TGCGCCAGCAGCCAAGTTTTTGGGGGCCCGAATCAGCCCCAGCATTTT.

V usage is TRBV7-9 and J usage is TRBJ2-7, with a tentative D call TRBD2 (6 bases). Germline V gene sequence: CDR1 SEHNR, CDR2 FQNEAQ (reference sequence). V was cut by 6 bases and J by 1 base, with 10 bases left in between. The CDR3 extends over 13 amino acids. The chain's CDR3 is CASRRDGSYEQYF. The CDR3 DNA is TGTGCCAGCAGGCGGGACGGGTCCTACGAGCAGTACTTC.

This chain links TRBV5-1 with TRBJ1-4; 7 positions match TRBD1. The CDR3 extends over 14 amino acids. The germline gives CDR1 SGHRS, CDR2 YFSETQ. With V trimmed by 2 bases and J by 6 bases, 4 bases remained unmatched. CDR3 sequence: CASSLQGTDEKLFF. In DNA form, the CDR3 reads TGCGCCAGCAGCTTACAGGGGACGGATGAAAAACTGTTTTTT.